This entry features one TCR beta chain sequence. These data come from a study of cytomegalovirus exposure and HLA in healthy donors. Use of 60 Vbeta and 13 Jbeta primers characterized the PCR. The table came from immunoSEQ multiplex PCR; TCRdb's copy has only in-frame clones and leaves some out. The sample records around 140,000 clones, approximately 77% being singletons. Germline-derived CDR1 and CDR2 are WNHNN and SYGVQD (reference sequence). CDR3 length: 13 residues. V lost 3 bases and J 5 bases, leaving 10 bases between the germline ends. This chain joins TRBV10-1 and TRBJ1-2, with D perhaps TRBD1 (5 bases). Sequencing was done on a sample of PBMCs. This TCR derives from a woman between 40 and 55 years old in good health and CMV-seronegative. This chain's CDR3 is CASSDRAQYGYTF. In DNA form, the CDR3 reads TGCGCCAGCAGTGACAGGGCCCAGTATGGCTACACCTTC.